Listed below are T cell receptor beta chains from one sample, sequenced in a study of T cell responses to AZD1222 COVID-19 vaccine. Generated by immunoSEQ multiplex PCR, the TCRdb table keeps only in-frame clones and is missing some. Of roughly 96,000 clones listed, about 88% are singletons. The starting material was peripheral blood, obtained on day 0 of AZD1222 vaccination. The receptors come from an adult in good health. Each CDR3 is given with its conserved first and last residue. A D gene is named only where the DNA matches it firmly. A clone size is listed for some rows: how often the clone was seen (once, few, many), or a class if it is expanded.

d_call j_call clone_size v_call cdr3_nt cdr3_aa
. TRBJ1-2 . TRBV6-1 TGTGCCAGCAGTGAGGACAGTTTCAATGGCTACACCTTC CASSEDSFNGYTF
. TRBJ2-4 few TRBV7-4 TGTGCCAGCAGCTTAATAACTTGGAGTCCGGGGTATTCCAAAAACATTCAGTACTTC CASSLITWSPGYSKNIQYF
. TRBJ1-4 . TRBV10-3 TGTGCCATCAGTGAGTTTCGAGGGACGGATGAAAAACTGTTTTTT CAISEFRGTDEKLFF
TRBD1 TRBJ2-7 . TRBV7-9 TGTGCCAGCAGCCCCCCCAGGTACCCGGGACAGGGCTACGAGCAGTACTTC CASSPPRYPGQGYEQYF
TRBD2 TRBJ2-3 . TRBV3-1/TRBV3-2 TGTGCCAGCAGCCAAGATCTAGCGGGGGAGCACACAGATACGCAGTATTTT CASSQDLAGEHTDTQYF
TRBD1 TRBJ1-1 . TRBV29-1 TGCAGCGTTGGGGGCGCGACAGGGTCACAAGCGGCTTTCTTT CSVGGATGSQAAFF
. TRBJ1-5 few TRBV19 TGTGCCAGTAGTCCTCTAAGGGACGCCCTGAGCAATCAGCCCCAGCATTTT CASSPLRDALSNQPQHF
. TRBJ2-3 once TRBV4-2 TGTGCCAGCAGCCAATCTCCCTCAGGGTTGGCTAGCACAGATACGCAGTATTTT CASSQSPSGLASTDTQYF
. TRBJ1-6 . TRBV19 TGTGCCAGTAGTATAAGGAGGTCACCCCTCCACTTT CASSIRRSPLHF
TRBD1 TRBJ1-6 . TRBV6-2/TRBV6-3 TGTGCCAGCAGTGACAGGGGTTCCTATAATTCACCCCTCCACTTT CASSDRGSYNSPLHF
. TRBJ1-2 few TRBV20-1 TGCAGTGCTAGTCGTGGGAGCGGCTACACCTTC CSASRGSGYTF
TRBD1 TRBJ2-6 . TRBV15 TGTGCCACCAGCAGCGTTAGGGACAGTAGCTCTGGGGCCAACGTCCTGACTTTC CATSSVRDSSSGANVLTF
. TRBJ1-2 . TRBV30 TGTGCCTGGAGTAAGGGAGGAGGGGACGGCTACACCTTC CAWSKGGGDGYTF
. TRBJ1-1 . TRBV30 TGTGCCTGGAGTGCCGGGAACACTGAAGCTTTCTTT CAWSAGNTEAFF
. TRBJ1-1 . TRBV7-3 TGTGCCAGCAGCTTAATTGGGGGCCATAGTGAAGCTTTCTTT CASSLIGGHSEAFF
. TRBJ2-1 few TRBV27 TGTGCCAGCAGCCTCGGTCTCTCCTACAATGAGCAGTTCTTC CASSLGLSYNEQFF
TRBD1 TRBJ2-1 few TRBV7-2 TGTGCCAGCAGCCGTTCGACAGGGATCGATGAGCAGTTCTTC CASSRSTGIDEQFF
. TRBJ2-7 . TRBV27 TGTGCCAGCAGTTTATCGTACAGCTCCTACGAGCAGTACTTC CASSLSYSSYEQYF